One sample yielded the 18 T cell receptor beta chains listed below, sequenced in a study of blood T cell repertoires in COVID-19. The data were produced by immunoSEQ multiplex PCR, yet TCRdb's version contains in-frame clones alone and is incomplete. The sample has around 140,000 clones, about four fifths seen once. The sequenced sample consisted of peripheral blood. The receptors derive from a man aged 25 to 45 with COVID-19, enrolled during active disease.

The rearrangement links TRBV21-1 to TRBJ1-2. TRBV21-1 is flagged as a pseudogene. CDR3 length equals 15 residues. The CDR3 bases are TGTGCCAGCAGCAGTCTTAAACGGACTTTCTATGGCTACACCTTC. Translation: CASSSLKRTFYGYTF.

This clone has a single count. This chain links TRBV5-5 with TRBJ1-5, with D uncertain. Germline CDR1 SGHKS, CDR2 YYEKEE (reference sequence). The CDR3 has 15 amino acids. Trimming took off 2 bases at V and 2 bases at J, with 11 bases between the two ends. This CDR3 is CASSFDGQRNQPQHF. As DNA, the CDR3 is TGTGCCAGCAGCTTTGATGGGCAGCGCAATCAGCCCCAGCATTTT.

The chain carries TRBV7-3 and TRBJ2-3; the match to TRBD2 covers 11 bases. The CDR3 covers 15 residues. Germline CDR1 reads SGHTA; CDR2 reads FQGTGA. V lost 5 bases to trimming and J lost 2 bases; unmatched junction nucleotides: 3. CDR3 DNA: TGTGCCAGCAGCGCTAGCGGGAGGTCCACAGATACGCAGTATTTT. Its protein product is CASSASGRSTDTQYF.

CDR3 nucleotides: TGCGCCAGCAGCCAAGTCGACGAGGGATTTAGCAATCAGCCCCAGCATTTT. It codes for CASSQVDEGFSNQPQHF. The chain combines TRBV4-1 with TRBJ1-5; D gene unclear. The CDR3 consists of 17 residues. V shed 1 base and J shed 0 bases, with 13 bases lying between them. Germline lookup yields CDR1 MGHRA and CDR2 YSYEKL.

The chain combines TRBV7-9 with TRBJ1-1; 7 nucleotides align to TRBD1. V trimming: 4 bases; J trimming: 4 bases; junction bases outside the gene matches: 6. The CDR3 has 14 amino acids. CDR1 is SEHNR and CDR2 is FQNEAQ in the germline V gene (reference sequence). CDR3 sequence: CASSYGTEGTEAFF. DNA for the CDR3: TGTGCCAGCAGCTATGGGACAGAAGGCACTGAAGCTTTCTTT.

CDR3 amino acids: CASSQDRGWQETQYF. CDR3 sequence (DNA): TGTGCCAGCAGTCAGGACAGGGGATGGCAAGAGACCCAGTACTTC. The chain recombines TRBV7-2 with TRBJ2-5; the match to TRBD1 covers 9 bases. The junction had 7 bases not matched to a gene; V was cut back by 6 bases and J by 2 bases. The germline CDR1 and CDR2 sequences are SGHTA and FQGNSA. The CDR3 has 15 residues.

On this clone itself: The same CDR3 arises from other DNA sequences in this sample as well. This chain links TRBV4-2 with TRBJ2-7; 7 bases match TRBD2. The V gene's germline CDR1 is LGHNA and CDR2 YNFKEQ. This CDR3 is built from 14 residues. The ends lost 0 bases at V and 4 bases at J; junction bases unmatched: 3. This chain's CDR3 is CASSQDGGSYEQYF. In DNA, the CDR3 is TGTGCCAGCAGCCAAGACGGCGGGAGTTACGAGCAGTACTTC.

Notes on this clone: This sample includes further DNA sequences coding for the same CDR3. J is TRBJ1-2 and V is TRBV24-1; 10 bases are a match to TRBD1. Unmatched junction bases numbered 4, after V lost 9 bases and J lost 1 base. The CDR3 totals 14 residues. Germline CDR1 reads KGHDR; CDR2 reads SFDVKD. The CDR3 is CATRGTGDNYGYTF. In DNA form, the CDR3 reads TGTGCCACCCGAGGGACAGGGGATAACTATGGCTACACCTTC.

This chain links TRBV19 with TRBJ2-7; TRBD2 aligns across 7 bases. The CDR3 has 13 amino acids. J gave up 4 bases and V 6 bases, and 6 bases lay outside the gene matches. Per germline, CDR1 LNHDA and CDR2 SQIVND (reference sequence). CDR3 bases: TGTGCCAGTAGCCCTTCTAGCGGTTACGAGCAGTACTTC. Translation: CASSPSSGYEQYF.

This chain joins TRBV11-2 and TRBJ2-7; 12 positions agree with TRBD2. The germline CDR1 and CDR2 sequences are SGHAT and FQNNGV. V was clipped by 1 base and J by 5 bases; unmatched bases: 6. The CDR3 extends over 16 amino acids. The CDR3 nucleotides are TGTGCCAGCAGCTTAGTTATCGGGACTAGCGGGCACGAGCAGTACTTC. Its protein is CASSLVIGTSGHEQYF.

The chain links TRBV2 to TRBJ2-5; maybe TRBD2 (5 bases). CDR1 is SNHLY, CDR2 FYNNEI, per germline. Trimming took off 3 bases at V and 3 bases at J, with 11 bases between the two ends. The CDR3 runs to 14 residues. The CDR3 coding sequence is TGTGCCAGCAGTGACTGGGGAGTCGAAGAGACCCAGTACTTC. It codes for CASSDWGVEETQYF.

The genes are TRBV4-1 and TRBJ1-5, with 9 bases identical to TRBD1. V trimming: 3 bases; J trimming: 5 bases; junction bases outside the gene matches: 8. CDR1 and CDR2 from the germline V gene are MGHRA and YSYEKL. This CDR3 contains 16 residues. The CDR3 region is CASSQPTGGSHQPQHF. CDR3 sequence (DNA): TGCGCCAGCAGCCAGCCCACAGGGGGCTCCCATCAGCCCCAGCATTTT.

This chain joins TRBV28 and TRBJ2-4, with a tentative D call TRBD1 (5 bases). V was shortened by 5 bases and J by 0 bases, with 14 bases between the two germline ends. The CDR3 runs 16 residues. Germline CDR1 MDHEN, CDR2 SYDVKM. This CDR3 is CASSPRGTLAKNIQYF. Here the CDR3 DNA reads TGTGCCAGCAGTCCTAGGGGTACCCTAGCCAAAAACATTCAGTACTTC.

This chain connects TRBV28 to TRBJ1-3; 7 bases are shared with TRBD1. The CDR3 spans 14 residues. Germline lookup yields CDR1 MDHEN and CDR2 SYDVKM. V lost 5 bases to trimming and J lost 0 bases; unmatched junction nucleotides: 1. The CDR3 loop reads CASSQGGSGNTIYF. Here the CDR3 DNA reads TGTGCCAGCAGTCAGGGGGGCTCTGGAAACACCATATATTTT. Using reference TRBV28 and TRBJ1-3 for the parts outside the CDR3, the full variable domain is DVKVTQSSRYLVKRTGEKVFLECVQDMDHENMFWYRQDPGLGLRLIYFSYDVKMKEKGDIPEGYSVSREKKERFSLILESASTNQTSMYLCASSQGGSGNTIYFGEGSWLTVV.

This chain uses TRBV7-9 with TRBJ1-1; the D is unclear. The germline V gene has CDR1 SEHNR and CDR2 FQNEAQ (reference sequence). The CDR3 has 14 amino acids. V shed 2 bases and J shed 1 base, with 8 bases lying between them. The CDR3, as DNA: TGTGCCAGCAGCTTACATGGCGGGAACACTGAAGCTTTCTTT. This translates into CASSLHGGNTEAFF.

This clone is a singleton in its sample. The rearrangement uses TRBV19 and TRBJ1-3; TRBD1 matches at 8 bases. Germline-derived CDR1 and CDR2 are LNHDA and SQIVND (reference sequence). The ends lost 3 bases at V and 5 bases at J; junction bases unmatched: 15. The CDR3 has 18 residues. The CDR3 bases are TGTGCCAGTAGTATCGGGACAGGAGCCCCGATAAACAGAAACACCATATATTTT. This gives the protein CASSIGTGAPINRNTIYF.

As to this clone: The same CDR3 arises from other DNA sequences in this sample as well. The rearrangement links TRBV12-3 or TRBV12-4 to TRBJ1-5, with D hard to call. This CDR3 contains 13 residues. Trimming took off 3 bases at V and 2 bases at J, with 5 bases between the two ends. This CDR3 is CASSFQGNQPQHF. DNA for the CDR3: TGTGCCAGCAGTTTTCAGGGCAATCAGCCCCAGCATTTT.

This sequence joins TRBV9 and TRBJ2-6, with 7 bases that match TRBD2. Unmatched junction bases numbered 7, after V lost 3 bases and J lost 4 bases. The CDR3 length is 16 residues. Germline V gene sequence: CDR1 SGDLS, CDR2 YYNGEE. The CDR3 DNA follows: TGTGCCAGCAGCGGGACTAGAGGTACCGGGGCCAACGTCCTGACTTTC. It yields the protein CASSGTRGTGANVLTF. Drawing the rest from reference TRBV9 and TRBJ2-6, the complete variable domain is DSGVTQTPKHLITATGQRVTLRCSPRSGDLSVYWYQQSLDQGLQFLIQYYNGEERAKGNILERFSAQQFPDLHSELNLSSLELGDSALYFCASSGTRGTGANVLTFGAGSRLTVL.